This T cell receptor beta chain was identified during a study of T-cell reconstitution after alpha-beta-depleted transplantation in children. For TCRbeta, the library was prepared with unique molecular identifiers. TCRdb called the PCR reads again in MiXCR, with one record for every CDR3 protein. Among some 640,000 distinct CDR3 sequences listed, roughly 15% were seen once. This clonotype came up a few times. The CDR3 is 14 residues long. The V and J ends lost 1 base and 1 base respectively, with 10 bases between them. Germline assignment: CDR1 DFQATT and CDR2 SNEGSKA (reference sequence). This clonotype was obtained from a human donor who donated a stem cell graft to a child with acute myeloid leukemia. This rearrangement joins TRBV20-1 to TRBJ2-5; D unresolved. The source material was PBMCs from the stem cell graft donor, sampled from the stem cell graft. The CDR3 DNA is TGCAGTGCTAGAGCAACGCTATCCCAAGAGACCCAGTACTTC. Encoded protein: CSARATLSQETQYF.